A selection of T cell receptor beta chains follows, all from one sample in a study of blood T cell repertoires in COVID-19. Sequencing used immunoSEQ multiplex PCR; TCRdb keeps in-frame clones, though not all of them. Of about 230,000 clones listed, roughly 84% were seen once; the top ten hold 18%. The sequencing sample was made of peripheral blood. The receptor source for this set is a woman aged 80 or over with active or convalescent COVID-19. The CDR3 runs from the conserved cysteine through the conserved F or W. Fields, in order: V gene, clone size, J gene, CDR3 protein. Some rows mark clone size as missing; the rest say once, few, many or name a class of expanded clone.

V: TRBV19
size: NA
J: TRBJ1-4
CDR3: CASSMASRRENEKLFF

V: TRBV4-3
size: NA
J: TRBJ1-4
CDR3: CASSQFGGLTNEKLFF

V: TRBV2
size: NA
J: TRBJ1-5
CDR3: CASSENSQYSNQPQHF

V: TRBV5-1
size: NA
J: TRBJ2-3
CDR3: CASRNTGTTTDTQYF

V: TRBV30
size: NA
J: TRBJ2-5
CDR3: CAWSVRDRARETQYF

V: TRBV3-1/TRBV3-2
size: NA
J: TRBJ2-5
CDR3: CASRRGTSGGWETQYF

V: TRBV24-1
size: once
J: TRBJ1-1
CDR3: CATSDPRAGQDTEAFF

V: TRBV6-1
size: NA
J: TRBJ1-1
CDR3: CASSERSDYTEAFF

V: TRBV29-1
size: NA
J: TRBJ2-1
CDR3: CSVGTGGNEQFF

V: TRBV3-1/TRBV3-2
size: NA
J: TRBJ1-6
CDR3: CASSTTGGDAYKGSPLHF

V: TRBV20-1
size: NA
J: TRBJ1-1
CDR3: CSALYQVEAFF

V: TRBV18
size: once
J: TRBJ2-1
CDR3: CASSPLQTSGSADEQFF

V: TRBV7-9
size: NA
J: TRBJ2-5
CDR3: CASSLAISGETQYF

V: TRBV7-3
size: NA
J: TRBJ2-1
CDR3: CASSLQGIGMDEQFF

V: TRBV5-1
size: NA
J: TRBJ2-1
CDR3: CASSLGFGARADEQFF

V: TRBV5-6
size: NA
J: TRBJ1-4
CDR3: CASSFTRDRPTNEKLFF

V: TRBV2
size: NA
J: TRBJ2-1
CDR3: CASSASSGGSEQFF

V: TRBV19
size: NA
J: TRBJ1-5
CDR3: CASNKWEWGNQPQHF

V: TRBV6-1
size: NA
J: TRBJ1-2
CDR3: CASSEAVTGNYGYTF

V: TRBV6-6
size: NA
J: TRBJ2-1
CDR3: CASSLPQTGTGDDNEQFF

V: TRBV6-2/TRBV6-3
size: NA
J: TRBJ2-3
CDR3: CASSYRGGFTDTQYF

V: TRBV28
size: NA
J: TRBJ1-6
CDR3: CASSPGQGPSPLHF

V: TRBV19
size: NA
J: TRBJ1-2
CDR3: CASREQGAGGYTF

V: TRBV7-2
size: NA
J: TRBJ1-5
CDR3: CASSLDFSNQPQHF

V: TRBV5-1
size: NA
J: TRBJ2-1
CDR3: CASSREAYNEQFF

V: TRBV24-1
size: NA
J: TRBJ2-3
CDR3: CATSDSGQGRGADTQYF

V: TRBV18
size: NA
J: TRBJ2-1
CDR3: CASSPGEEPNEQFF

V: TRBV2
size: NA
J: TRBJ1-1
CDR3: CASSRQVANTEAFF

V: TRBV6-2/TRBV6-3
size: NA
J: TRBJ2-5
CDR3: CASSSQQETQYF

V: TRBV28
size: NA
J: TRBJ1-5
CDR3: CASSLWTGSTSNQPQHF

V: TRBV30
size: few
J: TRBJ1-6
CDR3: CAWSTPDRGYSPLHF

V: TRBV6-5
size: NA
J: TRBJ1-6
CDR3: CASSLGGSASPLHF

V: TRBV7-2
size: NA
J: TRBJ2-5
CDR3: CASSLGGGREETQYF

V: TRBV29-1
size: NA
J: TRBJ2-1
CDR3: CSVFITHQGNEQFF

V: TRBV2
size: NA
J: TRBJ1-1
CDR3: CASRTDRSEAFF

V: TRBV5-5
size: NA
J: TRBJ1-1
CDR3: CASSLLTETEAFF

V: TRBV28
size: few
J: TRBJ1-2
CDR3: CASSLGDRENYGYTF

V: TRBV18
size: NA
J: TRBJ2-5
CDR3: CASSPRAETQYF

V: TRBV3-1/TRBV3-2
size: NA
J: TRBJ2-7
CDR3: CASSLTDSYEQYF

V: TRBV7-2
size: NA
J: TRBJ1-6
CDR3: CASSLVKSQSLHF

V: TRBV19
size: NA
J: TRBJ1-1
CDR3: CASSIGGPNTEAFF

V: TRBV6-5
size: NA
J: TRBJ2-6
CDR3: CASSRGSSGANVLTF

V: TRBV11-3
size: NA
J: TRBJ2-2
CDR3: CASSLRNDRVTGELFF

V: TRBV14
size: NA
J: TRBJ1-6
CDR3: CASSQGRGVVGSPLHF

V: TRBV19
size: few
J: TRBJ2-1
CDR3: CASSLGLAGYSYNEQFF

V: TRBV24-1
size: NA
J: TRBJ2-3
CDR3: CATSDLGQGEDTQYF

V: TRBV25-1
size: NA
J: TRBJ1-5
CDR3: CASSDLRQREPHQPQHF

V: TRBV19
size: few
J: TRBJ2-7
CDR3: CASSIRLAGDYEQYF

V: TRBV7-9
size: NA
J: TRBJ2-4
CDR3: CASSFSGGGSKNIQYF

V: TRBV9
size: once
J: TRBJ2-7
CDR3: CASSSQGVEQYF

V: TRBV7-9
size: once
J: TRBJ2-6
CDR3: CASSQQEPGANVLTF

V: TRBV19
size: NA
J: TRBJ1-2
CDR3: CASSPSFPAGYGYTF

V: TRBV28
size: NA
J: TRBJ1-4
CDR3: CASAGADGEKLFF

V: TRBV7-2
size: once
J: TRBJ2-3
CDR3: CASSDDGRDTDTQYF

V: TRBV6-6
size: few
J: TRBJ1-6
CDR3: CASRGQIGYSPLHF

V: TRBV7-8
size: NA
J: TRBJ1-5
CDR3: CASSLRENQPQHF

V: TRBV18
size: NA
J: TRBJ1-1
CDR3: CASSPGGDMYTEAFF

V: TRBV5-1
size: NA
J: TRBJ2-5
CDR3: CASSFGEETQYF

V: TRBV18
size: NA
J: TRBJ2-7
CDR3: CASSPPGTSGNNYEQYF